These 18 T cell receptor beta chains were all obtained from the same sample, sequenced in a study of cytomegalovirus exposure and HLA in healthy donors. The PCR made use of 60 Vbeta and 13 Jbeta primers. Using immunoSEQ multiplex PCR, the repertoire was profiled, and TCRdb retains in-frame clones only, with some absent. The sample lists some 120,000 clones; around two thirds were seen once. The sample comprised PBMCs. These receptors were collected from a woman in her thirties or forties in good health and CMV-seropositive.

The V call is TRBV6-6, the J call TRBJ1-5; D gene ambiguous. The V end was cut by 4 bases, the J end by 2 bases, with 9 bases between. Germline V gene data show CDR1 as MNHNY and CDR2 as SVGAGI (reference sequence). This CDR3 has 14 amino acids. The CDR3 bases are TGTGCCAGCAGTTTCGACATTCGCAATCAGCCCCAGCATTTT. Residues: CASSFDIRNQPQHF.

The J gene is TRBJ1-3, the V gene TRBV4-2, with 8 positions matching TRBD1. Trimming removed 3 bases from V and 3 bases from J; junction bases left unmatched: 1. CDR3 length equals 14 residues. From germline, CDR1 is LGHNA and CDR2 YNFKEQ. The CDR3 DNA sequence: TGTGCCAGCAGCCAGGACAGGGATGGAAACACCATATATTTT. Its protein is CASSQDRDGNTIYF.

This sequence joins TRBV6-5 and TRBJ1-2; D is perhaps TRBD1 (5 bases). V was shortened by 7 bases and J by 4 bases, with 16 bases between the two germline ends. Germline V lookup: CDR1 MNHEY, CDR2 SVGAGI. The CDR3 has 14 residues. The DNA for the CDR3 is TGTGCCAGCACCGCCGCCGGAGGGGCCTATGGCTACACCTTC. Protein sequence: CASTAAGGAYGYTF.

The chain employs TRBV7-9 and TRBJ2-1, with a tentative D call TRBD1 (6 bases). The length of the CDR3 is 15 residues. CDR1 and CDR2 from the germline V gene are SEHNR and FQNEAQ (reference sequence). V shed 3 bases and J shed 1 base, with 10 bases lying between them. CDR3 nucleotides: TGTGCCAGCAGCTTTAGAGGGACATCCTACAATGAGCAGTTCTTC. Amino acids: CASSFRGTSYNEQFF.

The chain employs TRBV29-1 and TRBJ2-1; D is unclear. Germline V gives CDR1 SQVTM, CDR2 ANQGSEA. The CDR3 totals 10 residues. Trimming took 5 bases from V and 8 from J, leaving 7 bases between them. CDR3 DNA sequence: TGCAGCGTTTCCTCCTATGAGCAGTTCTTC. This gives the protein CSVSSYEQFF.

The V gene is TRBV25-1, the J gene TRBJ2-5; unclear D gene. There are 15 residues in the CDR3. Trimming pared 5 bases from V and 3 bases from J, leaving 16 bases between. Germline V gene data show CDR1 as MGHDK and CDR2 as SYGVNS. CDR3: CASSFQSTPKETQYF. CDR3 bases: TGTGCCAGCAGTTTCCAGTCCACACCAAAAGAGACCCAGTACTTC.

This clone has just one count. The sample has other DNA sequences that encode this CDR3 too. V gene TRBV19 combines with J gene TRBJ1-1; D is unclear. The CDR3 runs to 13 residues. Germline-derived CDR1 and CDR2 are LNHDA and SQIVND (reference sequence). V lost 1 base, J lost 4 bases, and 7 bases lay in between. For the CDR3, the DNA is TGTGCCAGTAGTATAGTCTCGGGCACTGAAGCTTTCTTT. This codes for CASSIVSGTEAFF.

The rearrangement joins TRBV4-1 to TRBJ2-5, with TRBD1 as a possible D gene (5 bases). The closer fit of TRBJ2-7 to the DNA end suggests the J call may be wrong. Germline CDR1 is MGHRA and CDR2 is YSYEKL. CDR3 length equals 16 residues. The CDR3 protein is CASSQVVSGIQDEQYF. The CDR3 DNA reads as TGCGCCAGCAGCCAAGTGGTCTCAGGGATTCAAGACGAGCAGTACTTC.

Only a few counts were recorded for this clone. At one boundary the junction diverges from the germline segment, which might be a read error. The chain uses TRBV7-9 and TRBJ1-1; D is undetermined. The CDR3 has 12 residues. Germline V CDR1 and CDR2: SEHNR, FQNEAQ (reference sequence). In nucleotides, the CDR3 is TGTTCCAGCAGCTTAGGTCCTGCTGAAGCTTTCTTT. Protein: CSSSLGPAEAFF.

J is TRBJ1-1 and V is TRBV28; 8 nucleotides align to TRBD1. Germline values: CDR1 MDHEN, CDR2 SYDVKM. Trimming cost V 2 bases and J 5 bases; bases outside gene matches: 7. This CDR3 is built from 15 residues. This CDR3 reads CASSLGGTGSTEAFF. In nucleotides, the CDR3 is TGTGCCAGCAGTTTAGGGGGGACAGGCAGTACTGAAGCTTTCTTT.

The chain recombines TRBV29-1 with TRBJ2-1; 9 bases line up with TRBD1. The V segment lost 7 bases and the J segment 5 bases; nucleotides outside the gene matches: 9. Germline assignment: CDR1 SQVTM and CDR2 ANQGSEA. This CDR3 region has 14 residues. The CDR3 DNA reads as TGCAGCGCTTACCGGGACAGGGAACACAATGAGCAGTTCTTC. This translates into CSAYRDREHNEQFF.

V usage is TRBV27 and J usage is TRBJ2-1; 10 bases match TRBD2. The junction had 11 bases not matched to a gene; V was cut back by 7 bases and J by 8 bases. This CDR3 region has 15 residues. Germline lookup yields CDR1 MNHEY and CDR2 SMNVEV (reference sequence). Here the CDR3 reads CASIPLAGVPHEQFF. The DNA for the CDR3 is TGTGCCAGCATTCCTCTAGCGGGAGTTCCCCATGAGCAGTTCTTC.

The chain is built from TRBV4-2 and TRBJ2-3; D perhaps matches TRBD1 (6 bases). Trimming took off 0 bases at V and 4 bases at J, with 8 bases between the two ends. Germline values: CDR1 LGHNA, CDR2 YNFKEQ. This CDR3 spans 14 amino acids. CDR3 residues: CASSQDGQSDTQYF. In DNA, the CDR3 is TGTGCCAGCAGCCAAGATGGACAGTCAGATACGCAGTATTTT.

The chain is built from TRBV28 and TRBJ1-6, with a tentative D call TRBD1 (5 bases). This CDR3 spans 15 amino acids. Germline values: CDR1 MDHEN, CDR2 SYDVKM. The V and J ends lost 3 bases and 6 bases respectively, with 12 bases between them. The CDR3 loop is CASSFHQGANSPLHF. CDR3 DNA: TGTGCCAGCAGTTTCCACCAGGGTGCTAATTCACCCCTCCACTTT.

This clone was found once. This chain joins TRBV7-2 and TRBJ1-1; D is ambiguous. Deletions cut 0 bases from V and 9 bases from J, with 5 bases between. The germline V gene has CDR1 SGHTA and CDR2 FQGNSA. CDR3 length equals 11 residues. DNA of the CDR3: TGTGCCAGCAGCTTAGCTTCAAAAGCTTTCTTT. Protein product: CASSLASKAFF.

In this sample, this clone turned up a few times. The chain couples TRBV7-2 to TRBJ2-2; the D is unclear. Trimming cost V 0 bases and J 3 bases, with 5 bases left between them. This CDR3 is built from 14 residues. CDR1 and CDR2 (germline): SGHTA, FQGNSA. The CDR3 nucleotides are TGTGCCAGCAGCTTAGCAGAGGACACCGGGGAGCTGTTTTTT. Its protein product is CASSLAEDTGELFF.

V usage is TRBV5-1 and J usage is TRBJ2-5; 8 bases line up with TRBD1. This CDR3 is 13 amino acids long. V dropped 5 bases and J dropped 5; count of bases not matched to a gene: 5. Germline V gives CDR1 SGHRS, CDR2 YFSETQ. The CDR3 DNA follows: TGCGCCAGCAGAATGACAGGGGCCGAGACCCAGTACTTC. This codes for CASRMTGAETQYF.

The chain is built from TRBV6-1 and TRBJ2-2, with 7 bases aligning to TRBD1. V was clipped by 4 bases and J by 1 base; unmatched bases: 9. The CDR3 spans 17 residues. Germline loops: CDR1 MNHNS, CDR2 SASEGT. CDR3: CASSARLTGLNTGELFF. Here the CDR3 DNA reads TGTGCCAGCAGTGCACGGTTGACAGGGCTGAACACCGGGGAGCTGTTTTTT.